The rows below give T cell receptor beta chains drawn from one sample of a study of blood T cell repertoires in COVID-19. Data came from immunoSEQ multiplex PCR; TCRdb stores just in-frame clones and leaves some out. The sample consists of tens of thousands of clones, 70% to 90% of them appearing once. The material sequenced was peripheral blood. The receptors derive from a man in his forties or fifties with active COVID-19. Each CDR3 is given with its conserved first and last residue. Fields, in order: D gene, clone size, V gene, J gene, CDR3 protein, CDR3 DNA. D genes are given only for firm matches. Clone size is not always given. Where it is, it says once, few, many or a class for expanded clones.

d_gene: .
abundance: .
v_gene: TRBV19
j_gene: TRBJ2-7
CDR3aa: CASTHGRSSREQYF
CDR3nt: TGTGCCAGTACCCACGGGAGATCGTCGAGGGAGCAGTACTTC

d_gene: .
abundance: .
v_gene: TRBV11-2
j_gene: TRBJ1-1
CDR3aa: CASSLVEAPKTEAFF
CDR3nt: TGTGCCAGCAGCTTAGTTGAGGCTCCCAAGACTGAAGCTTTCTTT

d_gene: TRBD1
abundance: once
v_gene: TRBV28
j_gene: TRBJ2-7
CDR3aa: CASSSGGQGAF
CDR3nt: TGTGCCAGCAGTTCCGGGGGACAGGGGGCATTC

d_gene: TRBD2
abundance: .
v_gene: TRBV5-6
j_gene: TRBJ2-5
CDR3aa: CASSLEWKRELGETQYF
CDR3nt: TGTGCCAGCAGCTTGGAATGGAAGCGGGAGCTCGGAGAGACCCAGTACTTC

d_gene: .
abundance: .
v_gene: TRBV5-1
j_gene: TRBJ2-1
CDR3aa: CASSKGSSYNEQFF
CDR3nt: TGCGCCAGCAGCAAAGGGAGCTCCTACAATGAGCAGTTCTTC

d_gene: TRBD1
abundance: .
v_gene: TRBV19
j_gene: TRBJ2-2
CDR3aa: CASLGQGYTGELFF
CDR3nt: TGTGCCAGTTTGGGACAGGGTTACACCGGGGAGCTGTTTTTT

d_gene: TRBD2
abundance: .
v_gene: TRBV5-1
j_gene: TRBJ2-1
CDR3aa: CASSLALAGEVNEQFF
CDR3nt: TGCGCCAGCAGCTTGGCTCTAGCGGGAGAAGTGAATGAGCAGTTCTTC

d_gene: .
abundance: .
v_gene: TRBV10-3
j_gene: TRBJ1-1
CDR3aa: CAISEGVTEAFF
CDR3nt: TGTGCCATCAGTGAAGGGGTTACTGAAGCTTTCTTT

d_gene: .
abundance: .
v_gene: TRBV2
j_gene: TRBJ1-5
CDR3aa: CASSALKGSNQPQHF
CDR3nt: TGTGCCAGCAGTGCGCTTAAGGGGAGCAATCAGCCCCAGCATTTT

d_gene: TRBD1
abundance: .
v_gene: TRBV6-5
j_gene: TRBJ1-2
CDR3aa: CASRGTGRYGYTF
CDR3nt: TGTGCCAGCAGGGGGACAGGGCGCTATGGCTACACCTTC

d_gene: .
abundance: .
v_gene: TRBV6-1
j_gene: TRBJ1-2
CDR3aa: CASSDRAREGYGYTF
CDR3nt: TGTGCCAGCAGTGACCGGGCCAGGGAGGGCTATGGCTACACCTTC

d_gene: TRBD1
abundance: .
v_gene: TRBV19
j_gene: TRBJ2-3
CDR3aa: CASTFSDRMTDTQYF
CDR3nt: TGTGCCAGTACCTTTTCGGACAGGATGACAGATACGCAGTATTTT